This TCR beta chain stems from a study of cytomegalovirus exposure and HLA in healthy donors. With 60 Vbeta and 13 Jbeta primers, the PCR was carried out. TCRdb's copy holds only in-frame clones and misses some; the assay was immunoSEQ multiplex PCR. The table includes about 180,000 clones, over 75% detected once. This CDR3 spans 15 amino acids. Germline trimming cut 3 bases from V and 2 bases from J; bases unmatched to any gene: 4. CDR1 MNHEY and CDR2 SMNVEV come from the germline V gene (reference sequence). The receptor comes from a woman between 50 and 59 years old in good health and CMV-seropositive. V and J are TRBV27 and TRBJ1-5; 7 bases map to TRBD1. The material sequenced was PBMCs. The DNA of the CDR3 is TGTGCCAGCAGTTTCTACAGGGGAGGCAATCAGCCCCAGCATTTT. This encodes CASSFYRGGNQPQHF.